One sample yielded the 24 T cell receptor beta chains listed below, sequenced in a study of CXCR3-negative and CXCR3-positive naive CD8 T cells. UMI-labeled 5' RACE yielded the TRB cDNA libraries. TCRdb re-called the 5' RACE reads; every CDR3 protein appears as one record, without DNA. The sample has some 130,000 distinct CDR3 sequences. Sequences were obtained from naive CXCR3- CD8+ T cells from blood. Subset reported: CD45RO-CCR7+CD27+CD95- naive CD8+ T cells lacking CXCR3 (TNR3-). Receptor source: a human donor in good health. Some clones in this sample may be carry-over from other donors' samples.

V gene TRBV10-1 combines with J gene TRBJ2-7; TCRdb indicates TRBD1, and absent DNA this call remains unverified. CDR3 length: 14 amino acids. Per the germline V gene, CDR1 is WNHNN and CDR2 is SYGVQD (reference sequence). The CDR3 region is CASSKGTGIYEQYF.

This chain uses TRBV6-2 or TRBV6-3 with TRBJ1-2. This CDR3 is 12 amino acids long. Germline V gene lookup returns CDR1 MNHEY and CDR2 SVGEGT. CDR3 loop: CASSYSGAGYTF.

The rearrangement uses TRBV4-1 and TRBJ2-7. The CDR3 totals 14 residues. CDR1 and CDR2 from the germline V gene are MGHRA and YSYEKL. CDR3: CASSRLVGDYEQYF.

The chain's CDR3 is CASSSSSGRARNEQFF. J is TRBJ2-1 and V is TRBV7-8; with no DNA, the TCRdb D assignment of TRBD2 cannot be verified. Germline-derived CDR1 and CDR2 are SGHVS and FQNEAQ. There are 16 residues in the CDR3.

This sequence joins TRBV12-3 or TRBV12-4 and TRBJ2-3. The CDR3 is 14 residues long. The CDR3 here is CASSFGASTDTQYF.

The chain uses TRBV28 and TRBJ2-7; TCRdb selects TRBD1, and the lack of DNA leaves this call unchecked. Germline V gene lookup returns CDR1 MDHEN and CDR2 SYDVKM. The CDR3 length is 15 residues. CDR3 loop: CASNPRFSGSYEQYF.

This chain links TRBV13 with TRBJ1-4; TCRdb's assignment of TRBD1 cannot be checked, as there is no DNA. Germline CDR1 and CDR2: PRHDT and FYEKMQ (reference sequence). The CDR3 covers 18 residues. The CDR3 protein is CASSVIPGTGKLNEKLFF.

The chain carries TRBV12-3 or TRBV12-4 and TRBJ2-1; the TCRdb D gene call, TRBD2, has no DNA to confirm it. The CDR3 is 14 residues long. CDR3 region: CASTQLAGDDEQFF.

The gene calls are TRBV7-8 and TRBJ2-5. CDR3 size: 13 residues. CDR1 is SGHVS and CDR2 is FQNEAQ in the germline V gene. The CDR3 sequence is CASSSWGQETQYF.

J is TRBJ2-1 and V is TRBV5-1; TCRdb selects TRBD2, and the lack of DNA leaves this call unchecked. CDR1 and CDR2 (germline): SGHRS, YFSETQ. The CDR3 consists of 13 residues. The CDR3 spells CASYAGTRHEQFF.

The J gene is TRBJ2-7, the V gene TRBV12-3 or TRBV12-4; TCRdb picks TRBD1, but there is no DNA to check that call. The length of the CDR3 is 13 residues. The CDR3 loop reads CASSRDRRSEQYF.

This chain links TRBV6-1 with TRBJ2-1. This CDR3 has 13 amino acids. Germline CDR1 and CDR2: MNHNS and SASEGT. This CDR3 reads CASSEKGYNEQFF.

The chain joins TRBV15 to TRBJ2-5; TCRdb names TRBD2, which stays unverified in the absence of DNA. The CDR3 consists of 15 residues. The germline gives CDR1 LNHNV, CDR2 YYDKDF (reference sequence). CDR3 residues: CATSTSGGVVETQYF.

The chain employs TRBV29-1 and TRBJ2-7; TCRdb indicates TRBD1, and absent DNA this call remains unverified. From germline, CDR1 is SQVTM and CDR2 ANQGSEA. The CDR3 spans 13 residues. The CDR3 region is CSVLRVGTYEQYF.

The chain links TRBV9 to TRBJ2-5. Germline CDR1 and CDR2: SGDLS and YYNGEE. The CDR3 length is 15 residues. CDR3 region: CASSVGIQSQETQYF.

This chain joins TRBV25-1 and TRBJ1-1; checking the TCRdb D call of TRBD1 is not possible without DNA. The CDR3 length is 15 residues. Germline V CDR1 and CDR2: MGHDK, SYGVNS. Here the CDR3 reads CASSRQGLANTEAFF.

The chain uses TRBV7-9 and TRBJ2-7. Per the germline V gene, CDR1 is SEHNR and CDR2 is FQNEAQ (reference sequence). CDR3 length: 12 residues. This CDR3 is CASSLFSDEQYF.

J is TRBJ2-1 and V is TRBV18; TCRdb calls TRBD2, which cannot be checked without DNA. The CDR3 has 16 amino acids. Germline V CDR1 and CDR2: KGHSH, LQKENI. The CDR3 loop is CASSPLAGPDYNEQFF.

This rearrangement joins TRBV2 to TRBJ2-5; the D gene TCRdb calls, TRBD1, cannot be checked with no DNA. Germline assignment: CDR1 SNHLY and CDR2 FYNNEI. The CDR3 extends over 16 amino acids. The CDR3 loop is CASSDRGQRRQETQYF.

CDR3 loop: CASSYAGGQGDNEQFF. The genes are TRBV28 and TRBJ2-1; with no DNA, the TCRdb D assignment of TRBD1 cannot be verified. The CDR3 runs 16 residues. From germline, CDR1 is MDHEN and CDR2 SYDVKM.

This chain joins TRBV7-6 and TRBJ2-3; TCRdb selects TRBD1, and the lack of DNA leaves this call unchecked. In germline, CDR1 is SGHVS, CDR2 FNYEAQ. This CDR3 contains 15 residues. The CDR3 region is CASSWDRGGTDTQYF.

The chain links TRBV12-3 or TRBV12-4 to TRBJ1-6; TCRdb proposes TRBD1, but this gene call is untestable without DNA. The CDR3 contains 14 residues. CDR3 sequence reads: CASSVWDSDSPLHF.

The chain recombines TRBV7-2 with TRBJ1-4; the D gene TCRdb calls, TRBD1, cannot be checked with no DNA. This CDR3 comprises 14 residues. Germline lookup yields CDR1 SGHTA and CDR2 FQGNSA. CDR3 protein: CASSLSGGLDKLFF.

The chain carries TRBV21-1 and TRBJ2-1; TCRdb designates TRBD2, a call that cannot be tested without DNA. TRBV21-1 is a pseudogene. The CDR3 contains 20 residues. CDR3 protein: CASSPFFSGRAPSSYNEQFF.